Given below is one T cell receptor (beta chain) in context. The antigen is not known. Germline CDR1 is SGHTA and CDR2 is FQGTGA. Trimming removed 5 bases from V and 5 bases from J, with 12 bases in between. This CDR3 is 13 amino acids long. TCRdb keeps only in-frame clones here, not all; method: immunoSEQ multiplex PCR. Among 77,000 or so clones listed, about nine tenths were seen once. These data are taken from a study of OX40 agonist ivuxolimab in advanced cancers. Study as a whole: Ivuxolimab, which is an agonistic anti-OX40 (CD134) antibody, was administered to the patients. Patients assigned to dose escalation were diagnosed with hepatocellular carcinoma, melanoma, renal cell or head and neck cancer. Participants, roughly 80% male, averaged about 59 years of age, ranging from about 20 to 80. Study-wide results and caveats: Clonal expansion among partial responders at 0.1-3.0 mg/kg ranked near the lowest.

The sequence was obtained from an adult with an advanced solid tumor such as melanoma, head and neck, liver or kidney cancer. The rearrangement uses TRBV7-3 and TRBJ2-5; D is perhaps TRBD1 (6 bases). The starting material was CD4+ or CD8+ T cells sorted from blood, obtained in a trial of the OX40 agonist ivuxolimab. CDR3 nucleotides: TGTGCCAGCAGCCTACAGGGTTCGGAGACCCAGTACTTC. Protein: CASSLQGSETQYF. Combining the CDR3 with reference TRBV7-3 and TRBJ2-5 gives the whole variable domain GAGVSQTPSNKVTEKGKYVELRCDPISGHTALYWYRQSLGQGPEFLIYFQGTGAADDSGLPNDRFFAVRPEGSVSTLKIQRTERGDSAVYLCASSLQGSETQYFGPGTRLLVL.